One sample yielded the 8 T cell receptor beta chains listed below, sequenced in a study of blood T cell repertoires in COVID-19. Produced via immunoSEQ multiplex PCR; TCRdb's table is partial and in-frame only. The table records hundreds of thousands of clones, 70% to 90% of them present only once. The sequencing input was peripheral blood. These receptors were collected from a woman aged 65 to 85 with active or convalescent COVID-19.

The chain carries TRBV19 and TRBJ2-2; a weak D match, TRBD1 (6 bases). CDR1 is LNHDA, CDR2 SQIVND, per germline (reference sequence). The CDR3 runs 13 residues. V was pared by 6 bases and J by 8 bases, with 13 bases between. CDR3: CASRWGHRGELFF. The CDR3 DNA sequence: TGTGCCAGTAGATGGGGGCACCGGGGGGAGCTGTTTTTT.

The chain joins TRBV19 to TRBJ1-2, with TRBD1 identical over 7 bases. CDR3 length: 15 residues. The V gene end was trimmed by 3 bases and the J gene end by 4 bases; junction bases not matched to a gene: 8. Per the germline V gene, CDR1 is LNHDA and CDR2 is SQIVND (reference sequence). The CDR3 reads CASSIGTVASYGYTF. CDR3 bases: TGTGCCAGTAGTATCGGGACAGTTGCGAGCTATGGCTACACCTTC.

The chain carries TRBV6-4 and TRBJ1-1; TRBD1 matches at 9 bases. The CDR3 is made up of 14 amino acids. J was trimmed by 4 bases and V by 2 bases; bases with no gene match: 2. The germline CDR1 and CDR2 sequences are MRHNA and SNTAGT. CDR3 in DNA: TGTGCCAGCAGTGACACGGACAGGGGCACTGAAGCTTTCTTT. Translation: CASSDTDRGTEAFF.

The V gene is TRBV6-1, the J gene TRBJ1-2; D remains ambiguous. The germline V gene has CDR1 MNHNS and CDR2 SASEGT. This CDR3 is built from 13 residues. V lost 5 bases and J lost 2, with 9 bases in between. The CDR3 sequence: CASSSGGNYGYTF. The CDR3 bases are TGTGCCAGCAGTTCTGGAGGAAACTATGGCTACACCTTC.

In the case of this clone: The same CDR3 can be traced to other DNA sequences in this sample. CDR3: CASSQGSSYNSPLHF. The CDR3 coding sequence is TGTGCCAGCAGCCAAGGGAGCTCCTATAATTCACCCCTCCACTTT. The V call is TRBV28, the J call TRBJ1-6; no firm D call. The length of the CDR3 is 15 residues. The V and J ends lost 6 bases and 0 bases respectively, with 9 bases between them. The germline CDR1 and CDR2 sequences are MDHEN and SYDVKM.

The chain combines TRBV3-1 (or the pseudogene TRBV3-2) with TRBJ2-5; 7 positions match TRBD2. The CDR3 is 16 residues long. Germline CDR1 reads LGHDT; CDR2 reads YNNKEL (reference sequence). The V gene end was trimmed by 0 bases and the J gene end by 7 bases; junction bases not matched to a gene: 11. Here the CDR3 reads CASSQEAGALVWTQYF. The DNA of the CDR3 is TGTGCCAGCAGCCAAGAGGCGGGAGCCTTGGTCTGGACCCAGTACTTC.

This chain joins TRBV28 and TRBJ1-2; TRBD1 aligns across 7 bases. Germline-derived CDR1 and CDR2 are MDHEN and SYDVKM. The CDR3 runs to 14 residues. After removal of 3 bases from V and 7 bases from J, the junction contained 8 bases not matched to a gene. The CDR3 loop reads CASSLRGPLSGYTF. CDR3 nucleotide sequence: TGTGCCAGCAGTTTGAGGGGGCCTCTCTCTGGCTACACCTTC.

The rearrangement links TRBV3-1 (or the pseudogene TRBV3-2) to TRBJ2-5, with TRBD2 matching 10 bases. The CDR3 runs 16 residues. Germline values: CDR1 LGHDT, CDR2 YNNKEL (reference sequence). Trimming removed 7 bases from V and 1 base from J; junction bases left unmatched: 9. CDR3 residues: CASTKGSGGAQETQYF. The CDR3 DNA reads TGTGCCAGCACAAAAGGCAGCGGGGGGGCCCAAGAGACCCAGTACTTC.